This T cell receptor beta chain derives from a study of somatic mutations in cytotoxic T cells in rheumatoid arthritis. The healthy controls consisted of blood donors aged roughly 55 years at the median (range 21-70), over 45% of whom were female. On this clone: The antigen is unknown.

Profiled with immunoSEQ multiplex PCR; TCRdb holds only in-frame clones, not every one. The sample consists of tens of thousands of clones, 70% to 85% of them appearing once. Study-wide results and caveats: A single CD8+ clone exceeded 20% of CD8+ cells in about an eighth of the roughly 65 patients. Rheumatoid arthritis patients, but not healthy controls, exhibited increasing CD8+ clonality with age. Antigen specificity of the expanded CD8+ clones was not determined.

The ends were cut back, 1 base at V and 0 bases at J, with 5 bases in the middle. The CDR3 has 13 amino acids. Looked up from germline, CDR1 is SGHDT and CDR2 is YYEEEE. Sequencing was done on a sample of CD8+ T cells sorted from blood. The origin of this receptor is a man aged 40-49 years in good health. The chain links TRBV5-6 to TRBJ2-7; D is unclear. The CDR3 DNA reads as TGTGCCAGCAGCTTGACAGTCTCCTACGAGCAGTACTTC. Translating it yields CASSLTVSYEQYF.